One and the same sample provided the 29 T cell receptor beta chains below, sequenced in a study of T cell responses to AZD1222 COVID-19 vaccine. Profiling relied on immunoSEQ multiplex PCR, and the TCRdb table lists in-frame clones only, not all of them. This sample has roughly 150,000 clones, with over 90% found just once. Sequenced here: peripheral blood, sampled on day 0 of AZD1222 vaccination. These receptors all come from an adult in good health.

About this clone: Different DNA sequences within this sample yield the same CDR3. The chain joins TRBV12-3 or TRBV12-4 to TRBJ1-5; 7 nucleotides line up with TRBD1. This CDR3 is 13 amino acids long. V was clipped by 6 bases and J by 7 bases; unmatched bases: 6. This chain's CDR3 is CASSLTGNQPQHF. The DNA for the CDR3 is TGTGCCAGCAGCCTGACAGGGAACCAGCCCCAGCATTTT.

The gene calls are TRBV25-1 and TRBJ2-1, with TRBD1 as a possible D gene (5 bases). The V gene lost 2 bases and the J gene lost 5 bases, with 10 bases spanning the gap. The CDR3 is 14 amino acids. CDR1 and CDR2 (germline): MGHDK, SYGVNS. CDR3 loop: CASSEQGHDNEQFF. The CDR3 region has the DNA TGTGCCAGCAGTGAACAAGGACACGACAATGAGCAGTTCTTC.

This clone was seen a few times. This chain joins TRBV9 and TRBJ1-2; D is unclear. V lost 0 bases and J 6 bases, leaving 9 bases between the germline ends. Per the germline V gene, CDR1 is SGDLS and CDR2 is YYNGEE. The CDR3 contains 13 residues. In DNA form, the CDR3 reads TGTGCCAGCAGCGTAGCCGCGGAGCATGGCTACACCTTC. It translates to CASSVAAEHGYTF.

CDR3 region: CASSYRPGQLNTEAFF. The CDR3 nucleotides read TGTGCCAGCAGTTACCGCCCGGGACAGTTGAACACTGAAGCTTTCTTT. The V call is TRBV6-5, the J call TRBJ1-1; 7 bases map to TRBD1. The ends lost 2 bases at V and 0 bases at J; junction bases unmatched: 6. Germline values: CDR1 MNHEY, CDR2 SVGAGI. The CDR3 has 16 residues.

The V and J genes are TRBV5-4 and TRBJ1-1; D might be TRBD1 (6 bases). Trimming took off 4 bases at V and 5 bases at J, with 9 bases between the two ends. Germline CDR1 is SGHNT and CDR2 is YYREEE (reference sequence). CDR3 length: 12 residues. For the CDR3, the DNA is TGTGCCAGCAGCAAGGGGGTGACTGAAGCTTTCTTT. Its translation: CASSKGVTEAFF.

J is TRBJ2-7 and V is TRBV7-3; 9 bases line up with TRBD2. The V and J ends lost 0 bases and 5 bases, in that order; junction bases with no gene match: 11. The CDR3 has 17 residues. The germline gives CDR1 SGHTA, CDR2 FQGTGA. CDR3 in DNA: TGTGCCAGCAGCTTAACCCACCGAGGCGGGAGGGCCAACGAGCAGTACTTC. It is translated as CASSLTHRGGRANEQYF. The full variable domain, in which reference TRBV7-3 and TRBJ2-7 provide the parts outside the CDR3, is GAGVSQTPSNKVTEKGKYVELRCDPISGHTALYWYRQSLGQGPEFLIYFQGTGAADDSGLPNDRFFAVRPEGSVSTLKIQRTERGDSAVYLCASSLTHRGGRANEQYFGPGTRLTVT.

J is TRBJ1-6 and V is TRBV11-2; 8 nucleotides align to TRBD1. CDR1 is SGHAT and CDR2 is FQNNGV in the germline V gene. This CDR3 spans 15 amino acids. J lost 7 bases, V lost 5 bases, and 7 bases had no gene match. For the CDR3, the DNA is TGTGCCAGCAGCCCTGACAGGGGACCCAATTCACCCCTCCACTTT. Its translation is CASSPDRGPNSPLHF.

CDR3 amino acids: CASSTWTSGKVAYEQYF. In nucleotides, the CDR3 is TGTGCCAGCTCAACCTGGACTAGCGGGAAAGTGGCCTACGAGCAGTACTTC. The rearrangement uses TRBV18 and TRBJ2-7; 12 nucleotides line up with TRBD2. Germline lookup yields CDR1 KGHSH and CDR2 LQKENI. The CDR3 has 17 amino acids. J was trimmed by 2 bases and V by 5 bases; bases with no gene match: 10.

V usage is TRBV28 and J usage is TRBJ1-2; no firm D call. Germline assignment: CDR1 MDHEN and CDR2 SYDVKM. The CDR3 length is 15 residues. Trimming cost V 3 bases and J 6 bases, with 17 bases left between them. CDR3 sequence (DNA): TGTGCCAGCAGTTTGCCGCCGGCAGCCCCTAATGGCTACACCTTC. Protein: CASSLPPAAPNGYTF.

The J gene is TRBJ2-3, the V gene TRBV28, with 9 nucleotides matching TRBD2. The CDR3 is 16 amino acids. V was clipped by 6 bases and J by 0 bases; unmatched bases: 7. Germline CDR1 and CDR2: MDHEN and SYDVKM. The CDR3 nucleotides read TGTGCCAGCAGGGAAACTAGCGGGTCTAGCACAGATACGCAGTATTTT. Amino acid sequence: CASRETSGSSTDTQYF.

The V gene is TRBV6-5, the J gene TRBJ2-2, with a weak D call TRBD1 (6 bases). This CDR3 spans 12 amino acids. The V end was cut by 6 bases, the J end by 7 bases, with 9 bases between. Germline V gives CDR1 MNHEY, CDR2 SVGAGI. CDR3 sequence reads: CASRQGNGELFF. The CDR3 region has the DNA TGTGCCAGCAGGCAGGGGAACGGGGAGCTGTTTTTT.

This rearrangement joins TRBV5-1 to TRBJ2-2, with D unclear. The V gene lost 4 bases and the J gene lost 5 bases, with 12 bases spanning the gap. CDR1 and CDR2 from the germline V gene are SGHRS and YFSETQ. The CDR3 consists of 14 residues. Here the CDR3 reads CASSPGPATGELFF. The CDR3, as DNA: TGCGCCAGCAGCCCAGGTCCTGCTACCGGGGAGCTGTTTTTT.

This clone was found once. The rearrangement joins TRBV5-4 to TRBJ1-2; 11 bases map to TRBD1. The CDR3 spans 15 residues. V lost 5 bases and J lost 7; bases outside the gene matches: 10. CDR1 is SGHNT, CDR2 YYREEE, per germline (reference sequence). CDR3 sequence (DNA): TGTGCCAGCAGTCCACGGACAGGGGGCATATTTGGCTACACCTTC. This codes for CASSPRTGGIFGYTF.

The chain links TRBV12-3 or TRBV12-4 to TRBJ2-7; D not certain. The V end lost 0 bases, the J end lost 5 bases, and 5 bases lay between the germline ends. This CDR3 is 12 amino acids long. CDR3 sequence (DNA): TGTGCCAGCAGTTTAGCAGGGAACGAGCAGTACTTC. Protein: CASSLAGNEQYF.

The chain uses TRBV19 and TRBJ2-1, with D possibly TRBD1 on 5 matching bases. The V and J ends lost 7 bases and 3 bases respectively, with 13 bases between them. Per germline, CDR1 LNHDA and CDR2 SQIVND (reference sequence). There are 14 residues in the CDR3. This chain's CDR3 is CASTQGNLYNEQFF. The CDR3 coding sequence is TGTGCCAGTACTCAGGGTAACCTCTACAATGAGCAGTTCTTC. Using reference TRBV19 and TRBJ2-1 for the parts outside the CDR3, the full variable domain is DGGITQSPKYLFRKEGQNVTLSCEQNLNHDAMYWYRQDPGQGLRLIYYSQIVNDFQKGDIAEGYSVSREKKESFPLTVTSAQKNPTAFYLCASTQGNLYNEQFFGPGTRLTVL.

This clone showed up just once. The CDR3 protein is CASSQPLRQGRGYTF. The CDR3 DNA sequence: TGCGCCAGCAGCCAACCTCTCAGACAGGGCCGCGGCTACACCTTC. The J gene is TRBJ1-2, the V gene TRBV4-1; 7 bases agree with TRBD1. V lost 2 bases to trimming and J lost 8 bases; unmatched junction nucleotides: 11. CDR1 MGHRA and CDR2 YSYEKL come from the germline V gene. CDR3 size: 15 residues.

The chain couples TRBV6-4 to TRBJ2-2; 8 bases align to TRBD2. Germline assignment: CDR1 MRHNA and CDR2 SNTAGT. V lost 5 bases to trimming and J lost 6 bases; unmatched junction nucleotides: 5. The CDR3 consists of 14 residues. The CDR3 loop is CASSPGLAPGELFF. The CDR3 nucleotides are TGTGCCAGCAGTCCCGGACTAGCCCCCGGGGAGCTGTTTTTT.

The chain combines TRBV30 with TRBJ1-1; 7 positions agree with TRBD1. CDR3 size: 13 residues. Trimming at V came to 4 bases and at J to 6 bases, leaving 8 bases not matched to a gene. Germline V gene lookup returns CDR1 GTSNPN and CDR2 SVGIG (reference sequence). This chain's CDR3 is CAWKEGAGAEAFF. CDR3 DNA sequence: TGTGCCTGGAAAGAGGGGGCGGGAGCTGAAGCTTTCTTT. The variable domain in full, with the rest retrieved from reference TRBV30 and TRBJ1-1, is SQTIHQWPATLVQPVGSPLSLECTVEGTSNPNLYWYRQAAGRGLQLLFYSVGIGQISSEVPQNLSASRPQDRQFILSSKKLLLSDSGFYLCAWKEGAGAEAFFGQGTRLTVV.

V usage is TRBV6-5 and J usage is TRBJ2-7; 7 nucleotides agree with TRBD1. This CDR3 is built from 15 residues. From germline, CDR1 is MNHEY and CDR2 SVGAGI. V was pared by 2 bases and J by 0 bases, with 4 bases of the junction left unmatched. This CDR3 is CASSYLGQSSYEQYF. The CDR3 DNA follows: TGTGCCAGCAGTTACCTGGGACAGTCCTCCTACGAGCAGTACTTC.

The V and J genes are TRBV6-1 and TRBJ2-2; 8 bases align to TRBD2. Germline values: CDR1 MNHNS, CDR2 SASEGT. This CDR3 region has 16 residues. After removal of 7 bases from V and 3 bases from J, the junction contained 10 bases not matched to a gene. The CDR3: CASIDKPGLDTGELFF. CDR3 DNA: TGTGCCAGCATTGATAAACCGGGACTAGACACCGGGGAGCTGTTTTTT.

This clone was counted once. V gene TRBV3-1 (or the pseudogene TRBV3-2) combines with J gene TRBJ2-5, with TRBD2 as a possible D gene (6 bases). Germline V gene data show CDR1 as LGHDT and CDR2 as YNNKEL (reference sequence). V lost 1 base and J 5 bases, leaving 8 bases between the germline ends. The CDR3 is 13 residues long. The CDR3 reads CASSQGSGETQYF. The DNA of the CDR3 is TGTGCCAGCAGCCAAGGTAGCGGCGAGACCCAGTACTTC.

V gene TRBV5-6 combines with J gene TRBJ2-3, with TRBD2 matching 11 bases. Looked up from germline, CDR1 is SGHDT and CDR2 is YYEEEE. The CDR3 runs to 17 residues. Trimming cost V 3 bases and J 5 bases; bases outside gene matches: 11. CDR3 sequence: CASSWIPLAGAGDTQYF. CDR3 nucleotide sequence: TGTGCCAGCAGCTGGATTCCACTAGCGGGAGCAGGAGATACGCAGTATTTT. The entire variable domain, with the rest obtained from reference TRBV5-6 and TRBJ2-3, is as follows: DAGVTQSPTHLIKTRGQQVTLRCSPKSGHDTVSWYQQALGQGPQFIFQYYEEEERQRGNFPDRFSGHQFPNYSSELNVNALLLGDSALYLCASSWIPLAGAGDTQYFGPGTRLTVL.

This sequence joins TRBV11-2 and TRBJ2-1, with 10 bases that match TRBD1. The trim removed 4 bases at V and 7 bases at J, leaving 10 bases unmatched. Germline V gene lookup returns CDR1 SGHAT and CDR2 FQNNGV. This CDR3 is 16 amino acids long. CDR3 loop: CASSSPRDRGMNEQFF. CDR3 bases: TGTGCCAGCAGCTCTCCACGGGACAGGGGAATGAATGAGCAGTTCTTC.

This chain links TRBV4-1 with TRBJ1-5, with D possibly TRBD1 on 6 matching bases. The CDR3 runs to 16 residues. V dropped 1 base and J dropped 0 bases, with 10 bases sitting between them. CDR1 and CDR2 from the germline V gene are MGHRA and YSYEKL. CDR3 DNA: TGCGCCAGCAGCCAAGGGGGGACACTTAGCAATCAGCCCCAGCATTTT. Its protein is CASSQGGTLSNQPQHF.

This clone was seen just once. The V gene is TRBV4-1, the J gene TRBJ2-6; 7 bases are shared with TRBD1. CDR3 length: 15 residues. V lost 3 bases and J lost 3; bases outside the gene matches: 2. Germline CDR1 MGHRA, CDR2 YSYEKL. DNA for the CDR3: TGCGCCAGCAGCCAGACAGGGATTGGGGCCAACGTCCTGACTTTC. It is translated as CASSQTGIGANVLTF.

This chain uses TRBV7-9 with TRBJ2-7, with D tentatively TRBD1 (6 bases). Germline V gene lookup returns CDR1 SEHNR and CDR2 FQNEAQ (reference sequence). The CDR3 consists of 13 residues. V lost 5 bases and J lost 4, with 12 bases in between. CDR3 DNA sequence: TGTGCCAGCAGCGCCAAGGACAGTTACGAGCAGTACTTC. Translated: CASSAKDSYEQYF.

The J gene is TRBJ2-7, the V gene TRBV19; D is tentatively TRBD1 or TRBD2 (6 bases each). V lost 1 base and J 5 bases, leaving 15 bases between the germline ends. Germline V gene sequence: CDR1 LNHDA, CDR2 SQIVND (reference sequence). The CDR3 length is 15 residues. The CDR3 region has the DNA TGTGCCAGTAGTATAGTGAGAGGGGGGCCCAACGAGCAGTACTTC. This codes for CASSIVRGGPNEQYF.

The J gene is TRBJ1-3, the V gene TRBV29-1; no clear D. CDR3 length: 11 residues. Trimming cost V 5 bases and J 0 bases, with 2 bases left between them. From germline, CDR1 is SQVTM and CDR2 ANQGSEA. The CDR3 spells CSVSSGNTIYF. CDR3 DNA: TGCAGCGTTTCCTCTGGAAACACCATATATTTT.

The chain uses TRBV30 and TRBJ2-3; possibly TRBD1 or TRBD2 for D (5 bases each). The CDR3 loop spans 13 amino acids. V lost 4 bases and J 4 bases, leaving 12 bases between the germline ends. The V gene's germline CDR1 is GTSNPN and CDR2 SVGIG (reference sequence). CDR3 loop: CAWTGLGADTQYF. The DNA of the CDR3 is TGTGCCTGGACAGGGCTGGGGGCAGATACGCAGTATTTT.